Below are 31 T cell receptor beta chains sequenced from a single sample in a study of blood T cells in healthy people across ages. The second PCR ran roughly 7 to 11 cycles with a sample-barcoded 5' primer and J-beta primers. TCRdb reprocessed the 5' RACE reads via MiXCR and lists one record per CDR3 protein. Of fewer than 650,000 distinct CDR3 sequences in the sample, over 25% were seen once. The same data also contributed to another study, on T cells of mothers and their children.

Sequenced sample: blood. These receptors all stem from a boy between 2 and 10 years old in good health.

A few counts support this clonotype. The chain recombines TRBV5-6 with TRBJ1-1; no clear D. The CDR3 is 14 amino acids. The germline V gene has CDR1 SGHDT and CDR2 YYEEEE. V was trimmed by 3 bases and J by 1 base, leaving 10 bases between them. The CDR3 nucleotides are TGTGCCAGCAGCTATAGTTGGGAGAACACTGAAGCTTTCTTT. Amino acids: CASSYSWENTEAFF.

With respect to this clonotype: An end of the junction differs from the germline gene, which may be a read error. The chain combines TRBV12-3 or TRBV12-4 with TRBJ2-7; TRBD2 matches 14 bases. The CDR3 runs to 15 residues. The CDR3 is CASRLAGLAGGEQYF. For the CDR3, the DNA is TGTGCCAGCCGTTTAGCTGGACTAGCGGGAGGCGAGCAGTACTTC.

This rearrangement joins TRBV3-1 to TRBJ2-3, with D perhaps TRBD1 (5 bases). The germline gives CDR1 LGHDT, CDR2 YNNKEL (reference sequence). V was shortened by 1 base and J by 2 bases, with 10 bases between the two germline ends. The CDR3 has 15 residues. The CDR3 nucleotides are TGTGCCAGCAGCCAAGCGGTCGGACACACAGATACGCAGTATTTT. It translates to CASSQAVGHTDTQYF.

This chain uses TRBV2 with TRBJ2-3; 7 nucleotides match TRBD2. This CDR3 is 14 amino acids long. The trim removed 7 bases at V and 0 bases at J, leaving 4 bases unmatched. From germline, CDR1 is SNHLY and CDR2 FYNNEI. The CDR3 DNA is TGTGCCAGCAACGGGCGGGGGAGCACAGATACGCAGTATTTT. Translating it yields CASNGRGSTDTQYF.

This clonotype was counted a few times. The chain employs TRBV11-2 and TRBJ2-7; D unresolved. Germline CDR1 reads SGHAT; CDR2 reads FQNNGV. Trimming took 4 bases from V and 2 from J, leaving 18 bases between them. This CDR3 has 16 residues. CDR3 sequence reads: CASSSLRDSPPYEQYF. The CDR3 DNA reads as TGTGCCAGCAGCTCCCTTAGGGATAGTCCACCCTACGAGCAGTACTTC.

The chain couples TRBV10-3 to TRBJ2-7, with a tentative D call TRBD1 (5 bases). CDR3 length: 13 residues. V lost 6 bases and J lost 0, with 9 bases in between. CDR1 and CDR2 (germline): ENHRY, SYGVKD. The DNA of the CDR3 is TGTGCCATCAGGCGACAGATCTCCTACGAGCAGTACTTC. This encodes CAIRRQISYEQYF.

The chain joins TRBV12-3 or TRBV12-4 to TRBJ2-2; no reliable D call. The CDR3 loop spans 14 amino acids. Trimming removed 6 bases from V and 5 bases from J, with 13 bases in between. The CDR3 loop is CASSRSPETGELFF. The DNA of the CDR3 is TGTGCCAGCAGCCGCTCCCCAGAGACCGGGGAGCTGTTTTTT.

This clonotype has a handful of counts. The chain recombines TRBV7-2 with TRBJ2-3; the match to TRBD2 covers 11 bases. The CDR3 has 17 amino acids. The germline gives CDR1 SGHTA, CDR2 FQGNSA. Unmatched junction bases numbered 7, after V lost 3 bases and J lost 2 bases. This chain's CDR3 is CASSFRSSGGPTDTQYF. DNA for the CDR3: TGTGCCAGCAGCTTCCGATCTAGCGGGGGGCCCACAGATACGCAGTATTTT.

The chain recombines TRBV25-1 with TRBJ2-1; TRBD2 aligns across 10 bases. This CDR3 has 16 residues. From germline, CDR1 is MGHDK and CDR2 SYGVNS. V lost 3 bases to trimming and J lost 0 bases; unmatched junction nucleotides: 2. DNA for the CDR3: TGTGCCAGCAGTGATCCTAGCGGGAGCTCCTACAATGAGCAGTTCTTC. Amino acid sequence: CASSDPSGSSYNEQFF.

The rearrangement links TRBV7-9 to TRBJ2-1; 7 bases match TRBD1. CDR3 length equals 15 residues. Germline V gives CDR1 SEHNR, CDR2 FQNEAQ (reference sequence). V was clipped by 3 bases and J by 4 bases; unmatched bases: 6. CDR3 DNA sequence: TGTGCCAGCAGCTTGATCGGACAGGTTTACAATGAGCAGTTCTTC. Translation gives CASSLIGQVYNEQFF.

This sequence joins TRBV24-1 and TRBJ1-2; TRBD1 matches at 7 bases. The V segment lost 10 bases and the J segment 3 bases; nucleotides outside the gene matches: 1. CDR1 and CDR2 (germline): KGHDR, SFDVKD. The CDR3 consists of 11 residues. CDR3 loop: CATGQDYGYTF. The CDR3 DNA reads TGTGCCACTGGACAGGACTATGGCTACACCTTC.

V and J are TRBV29-1 and TRBJ2-7; D tentatively fits TRBD1 or TRBD2 (5 bases each). The J call may be incorrect, as the DNA end agrees better with TRBJ2-1. The CDR3 contains 14 residues. CDR1 SQVTM and CDR2 ANQGSEA come from the germline V gene. The CDR3 protein is CSVEGQGANNEQFF. CDR3 nucleotides: TGCAGCGTTGAAGGCCAGGGAGCCAACAATGAGCAGTTCTTC.

This clonotype was seen more than once but under ten times. J is TRBJ2-5 and V is TRBV7-6; 11 positions agree with TRBD2. Germline V lookup: CDR1 SGHVS, CDR2 FNYEAQ. There are 18 residues in the CDR3. V lost 5 bases to trimming and J lost 1 base; unmatched junction nucleotides: 12. CDR3 loop: CASSIRASSGRSQETQYF. CDR3 DNA sequence: TGTGCCAGCAGCATAAGGGCTTCTAGCGGGAGGTCCCAAGAGACCCAGTACTTC.

The V call is TRBV12-3 or TRBV12-4, the J call TRBJ1-2; a possible D gene is TRBD1 (6 bases). Trimming stripped 7 bases from V and 1 base from J, with 10 bases between. This CDR3 spans 13 amino acids. CDR3 sequence (DNA): TGTGCCAGCACCAGGGGTCTTAACTATGGCTACACCTTC. Amino acids: CASTRGLNYGYTF.

The chain is built from TRBV29-1 and TRBJ2-7; TRBD2 aligns across 12 bases. The CDR3 sequence is 13 residues long. V was pared by 1 base and J by 6 bases, with 1 base of the junction left unmatched. Germline-derived CDR1 and CDR2 are SQVTM and ANQGSEA. The CDR3 DNA sequence: TGCAGCGTTGAAGGACTAGCGGGAGTCGAGCAGTACTTC. This gives the protein CSVEGLAGVEQYF.

The chain joins TRBV6-4 to TRBJ1-4; 8 bases align to TRBD1. The CDR3 spans 14 residues. Germline V gene data show CDR1 as MRHNA and CDR2 as SNTAGT. Unmatched junction bases numbered 0, after V lost 4 bases and J lost 2 bases. In DNA, the CDR3 is TGTGCCAGCAGTGGGACAGGGACTAATGAAAAACTGTTTTTT. This gives the protein CASSGTGTNEKLFF.

The chain combines TRBV5-1 with TRBJ2-7; 9 nucleotides line up with TRBD1. The CDR3 contains 16 residues. Germline V gene data show CDR1 as SGHRS and CDR2 as YFSETQ. V lost 4 bases to trimming and J lost 4 bases; unmatched junction nucleotides: 12. CDR3 bases: TGCGCCAGCAGCGTTTCCTCGCCGGGACAGGGTTACGAGCAGTACTTC. As protein: CASSVSSPGQGYEQYF.

This clonotype appeared a few times. This rearrangement joins TRBV10-3 to TRBJ2-7; 11 bases match TRBD2. This CDR3 is 15 amino acids long. Looked up from germline, CDR1 is ENHRY and CDR2 is SYGVKD. The V segment lost 3 bases and the J segment 3 bases; nucleotides outside the gene matches: 4. The DNA for the CDR3 is TGTGCCATCAGTGAAGTTACTAGCGGGAGCTACGAGCAGTACTTC. This sequence encodes CAISEVTSGSYEQYF.

There are a few counts of this clonotype. The V gene is TRBV18, the J gene TRBJ2-3; 11 bases match TRBD2. This CDR3 is 16 amino acids long. V lost 3 bases, J lost 4 bases, and 6 bases stayed unmatched. Germline CDR1 and CDR2: KGHSH and LQKENI. The DNA for the CDR3 is TGTGCCAGCTCACCGCTTCCGGGACTAGCGGCAGATACGCAGTATTTT. As protein: CASSPLPGLAADTQYF.

This clonotype came up a few times. The CDR3 DNA sequence: TGTGCCAGCAGCGTAGGGGCAGGGTTAAACTATGGCTACACCTTC. It is translated as CASSVGAGLNYGYTF. The gene calls are TRBV9 and TRBJ1-2; D possibly corresponds to TRBD1 (5 bases). This CDR3 has 15 amino acids. Trimming took 0 bases from V and 2 from J, leaving 11 bases between them. CDR1 is SGDLS and CDR2 is YYNGEE in the germline V gene.

This clonotype was detected a few times. The CDR3 DNA reads as TGTGCCAGCACCCCATGGAGTACCGGGGAGCTGTTTTTT. Protein product: CASTPWSTGELFF. The rearrangement links TRBV12-3 or TRBV12-4 to TRBJ2-2; D call uncertain. The germline V and J ends were trimmed by 7 bases and 5 bases, with 11 bases remaining between them. CDR3 size: 13 residues.

V and J are TRBV4-3 and TRBJ2-3, with 7 positions matching TRBD2. In germline, CDR1 is LGHNA, CDR2 YSLEER. CDR3 size: 16 residues. V lost 0 bases and J lost 2; bases outside the gene matches: 5. CDR3 sequence reads: CASSQDWGGITDTQYF. The CDR3 DNA follows: TGCGCCAGCAGCCAAGATTGGGGGGGAATCACAGATACGCAGTATTTT.

There are a few counts of this clonotype. V and J are TRBV7-8 and TRBJ2-1; no clear D gene. V was pared by 7 bases and J by 3 bases, with 19 bases between. The CDR3 is made up of 16 amino acids. CDR1 and CDR2 from the germline V gene are SGHVS and FQNEAQ. The CDR3 region is CASTLKTRQIYNEQFF. DNA of the CDR3: TGTGCCAGCACTCTGAAGACCCGGCAGATCTACAATGAGCAGTTCTTC. The complete variable domain, with remaining parts taken from reference TRBV7-8 and TRBJ2-1, reads GAGVSQSPRYKVAKRGQDVALRCDPISGHVSLFWYQQALGQGPEFLTYFQNEAQLDKSGLPSDRFFAERPEGSVSTLKIQRTQQEDSAVYLCASTLKTRQIYNEQFFGPGTRLTVL.

This clonotype has just a few counts. J is TRBJ1-2 and V is TRBV9; 10 bases are a match to TRBD1. Losses at the gene ends were 1 base for V and 6 bases for J; bases not matched to a gene: 3. There are 14 residues in the CDR3. Germline lookup yields CDR1 SGDLS and CDR2 YYNGEE. CDR3 sequence: CASSVRGTGDGYTF. The CDR3 nucleotides read TGTGCCAGCAGCGTACGGGGGACAGGGGATGGCTACACCTTC.

This chain joins TRBV11-2 and TRBJ2-5, with D possibly TRBD1 on 5 matching bases. Germline CDR1 is SGHAT and CDR2 is FQNNGV. CDR3 length: 15 residues. The V end lost 5 bases, the J end lost 4 bases, and 17 bases lay between the germline ends. The CDR3, as DNA: TGTGCCAGCAGCAGAAATGGGGCCCCTCTAGAGACCCAGTACTTC. This codes for CASSRNGAPLETQYF.

This chain links TRBV6-2 or TRBV6-3 with TRBJ2-5; 12 bases are shared with TRBD2. The DNA end favors TRBJ2-7, so the J call may be wrong. This CDR3 spans 15 amino acids. Per germline, CDR1 MNHEY and CDR2 SVGEGT. For the CDR3, the DNA is TGTGCCAGCAGTAGACTAGCGGGGGCCTATTACGAGCAGTACTTC. Protein product: CASSRLAGAYYEQYF.

This clonotype appeared a few times. V usage is TRBV30 and J usage is TRBJ1-6; 7 nucleotides line up with TRBD1. The J segment lost 7 bases and the V segment lost 3 bases, leaving 3 bases of the junction unmatched. The CDR3 is 13 amino acids. Germline assignment: CDR1 GTSNPN and CDR2 SVGIG (reference sequence). Here the CDR3 DNA reads TGTGCCTGGAGGGGACAGTCGAATTCACCCCTCCACTTT. Its protein is CAWRGQSNSPLHF.

This chain connects TRBV7-9 to TRBJ2-1, with 7 nucleotides matching TRBD2. The junction had 13 bases not matched to a gene; V was cut back by 5 bases and J by 0 bases. The germline V gene has CDR1 SEHNR and CDR2 FQNEAQ (reference sequence). This CDR3 spans 18 amino acids. CDR3 DNA: TGTGCCAGCAGCGGAGCACTAGCGCCGGGGAGCTCCTACAATGAGCAGTTCTTC. Its protein product is CASSGALAPGSSYNEQFF.

This clonotype was seen a few times. The J gene is TRBJ1-5, the V gene TRBV6-6; D unclear. Trimming took 8 bases from V and 2 from J, leaving 13 bases between them. The CDR3 spans 14 residues. Germline V gives CDR1 MNHNY, CDR2 SVGAGI (reference sequence). The CDR3 loop is CASERENRNQPQHF. The CDR3 DNA reads as TGTGCCAGCGAGAGGGAAAACCGCAATCAGCCCCAGCATTTT.

This rearrangement joins TRBV6-6 to TRBJ1-2; 10 bases are a match to TRBD1. V shed 2 bases, J shed 3 bases, and the junction held 3 bases outside the gene matches. From germline, CDR1 is MNHNY and CDR2 SVGAGI (reference sequence). This CDR3 spans 15 amino acids. This CDR3 is CASSYDRGQDYGYTF. As DNA, the CDR3 is TGTGCCAGCAGTTACGACAGGGGGCAGGACTATGGCTACACCTTC.

This clonotype was seen more than once but under ten times. The gene calls are TRBV12-3 or TRBV12-4 and TRBJ2-5; possible D gene TRBD1, 6 bases. The J call could be wrong; TRBJ2-7 is a better fit for the DNA end. This CDR3 is 14 amino acids long. The CDR3 bases are TGTGCCAGCAAAACCACAGGGAGCTCCTACGAGCAGTACTTC. Protein product: CASKTTGSSYEQYF.